This TCR beta chain came from a study of OX40 agonist ivuxolimab in advanced cancers. A note on the overall study: Ivuxolimab was a fully human IgG2 agonistic monoclonal antibody targeting the costimulatory receptor OX40 (CD134). In the dose-escalation cohort, 82.7% of patients were male, and the mean age was approximately 60 years, with a range of about 23 to 90. The paper covers the monotherapy dose-escalation part of the phase I ivuxolimab trial, which included N of about 50 patients. Intravenous ivuxolimab was administered to patients every 2 weeks at six dose levels: 0.01, 0.1, 0.3, 1.5, 3 and 10 mg/kg. Peripheral TCRbeta sequencing aimed to test whether ivuxolimab altered TCR sequence diversity and caused clonal T-cell expansion. Partial responses occurred in three dose-escalation patients: two with cutaneous melanoma and one with hepatocellular carcinoma. Of the roughly 50 dose-escalation patients, hepatocellular carcinoma was present in around 20, melanoma in about 15, renal cell carcinoma in 9 and head and neck cancer in 9. Patients were allowed to have had prior anti-PD-1, anti-PD-L1 or anti-CTLA-4 therapy, and 40% to 45% of the dose-escalation patients had been treated with checkpoint inhibitors.

Overall study outcomes, separate from this receptor: In partial responders in the 0.1-3.0 mg/kg groups, normalized peripheral clonal expansion was found to be among the lowest, especially among CD8+ T cells. After ivuxolimab, CD8+ T cells had more expanded clones than CD4+ T cells on average. Which antigens the clonally expanded peripheral T cells were specific for was not determined. Low levels of normalized T-cell clonal expansion were also seen in some patients who did not respond. At doses of 0.1 to 3.0 mg/kg, clonal expansion of both CD4+ and CD8+ T cells in blood was seen between baseline and week 6.

The trial excluded patients who had a history of autoimmune disease or who were on systemic immunosuppression. Peripheral blood for TCR sequencing was collected from all dose cohorts at baseline, on cycle 4 day 1, and on cycle 7 day 1. Samples were obtained from an open-label, multicenter, first-in-human phase I dose-escalation trial of ivuxolimab. Adults with locally advanced or metastatic melanoma, renal cell, hepatocellular, or head and neck squamous cell carcinoma were enrolled in the trial. Before TCR sequencing, CD4+ and CD8+ T cells were separately sorted from peripheral blood. V is reduced by 4 bases and J by 5 bases, leaving a spacing of 18 bases between them. From cysteine to phenylalanine, the CDR3 is 15 amino acids long. Only the CDR3 DNA stays, 45 bases, in frame from base 1. Taken from the germline V gene, the CDR1 and CDR2 loops are SGHRS and YFSETQ. Turning to this clone: The clone's antigen remains unknown. Base qualities are not provided; no much larger clone lies one nucleotide away.

Genomic DNA was extracted from sorted cells for sequencing of the TCRbeta CDR3 region. The immunoSEQ Assay was used for sequencing of TCRbeta CDR3 regions. What TCRdb holds here is the immuneACCESS table cut down to in-frame rearrangements. Part of the clones is not present; checked against another copy, under half of the missing clones reflect an unresolved V gene, and the others are unexplained. Recorded for this sample are about 80,000 clones; over 75% of them occurred a single time. The leading ten clones occupy 0.32% of the sample. Recombination linked TRBV5-1 to TRBJ1-1; the D gene is not confidently resolved. This clonotype originated in an adult with an advanced solid tumor such as melanoma, head and neck, liver or kidney cancer. The sample here was CD4+ or CD8+ T cells sorted from blood, taken in a trial of the OX40 agonist ivuxolimab. The nucleotide sequence reads as follows: TGCGCCAGCAGCCCCGGGCCCGTGGGAGAGACTGAAGCTTTCTTT. Protein translation: CASSPGPVGETEAFF.